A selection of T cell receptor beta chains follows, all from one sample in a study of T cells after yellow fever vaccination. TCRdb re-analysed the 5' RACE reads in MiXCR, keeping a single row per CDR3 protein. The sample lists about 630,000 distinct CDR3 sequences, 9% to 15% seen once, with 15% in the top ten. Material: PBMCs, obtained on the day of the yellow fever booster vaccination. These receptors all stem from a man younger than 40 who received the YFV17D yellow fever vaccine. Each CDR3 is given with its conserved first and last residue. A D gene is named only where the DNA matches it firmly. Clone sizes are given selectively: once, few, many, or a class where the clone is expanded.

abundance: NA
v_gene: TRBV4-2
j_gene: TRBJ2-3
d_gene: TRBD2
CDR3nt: TGTGCCAGCAGCCAAGATCCCCCCCCCGCGGGAGTAACATCAGATACGCAGTATTTT
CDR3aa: CASSQDPPPAGVTSDTQYF

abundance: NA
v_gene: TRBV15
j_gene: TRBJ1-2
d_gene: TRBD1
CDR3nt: TGTGCCACCAGTCCCCTCTCCGGGACAGGGGGCTCGAGGGGCTACACCTTC
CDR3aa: CATSPLSGTGGSRGYTF

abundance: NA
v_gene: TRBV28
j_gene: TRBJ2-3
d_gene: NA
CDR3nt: TGTGCCAGCAGTTTATCGGGCCCTCAGCAGTATTTT
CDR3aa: CASSLSGPQQYF

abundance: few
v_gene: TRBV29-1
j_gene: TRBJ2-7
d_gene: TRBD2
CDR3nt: TGCAGCGTTGTCCCCCGGGCTAGCGGGTTGGACGAGCAGTACTTC
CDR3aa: CSVVPRASGLDEQYF

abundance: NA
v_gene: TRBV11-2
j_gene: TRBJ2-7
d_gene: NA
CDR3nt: TGTGCCAGCAGCGCTCGTATTAATAACTACGAGCAGTACTTC
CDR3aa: CASSARINNYEQYF

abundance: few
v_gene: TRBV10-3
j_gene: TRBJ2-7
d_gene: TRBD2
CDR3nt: TGTGCCATCTCGTTGCGGGAGGGTTCCGAGCAGTACTTC
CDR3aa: CAISLREGSEQYF

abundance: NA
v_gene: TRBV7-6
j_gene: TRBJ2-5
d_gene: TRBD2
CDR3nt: TGTGCCAGCAGCTCTCTAGCGGCACAAGAGACCCAGTACTTC
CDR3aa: CASSSLAAQETQYF

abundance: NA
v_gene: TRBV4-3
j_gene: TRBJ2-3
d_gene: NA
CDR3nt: TGCGCCAGCAGCCAGAGGGGGCGCGTAGCGAGGGGGGGCACAGATACGCAGTATTTT
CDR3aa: CASSQRGRVARGGTDTQYF

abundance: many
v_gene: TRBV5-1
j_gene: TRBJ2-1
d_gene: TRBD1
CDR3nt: TGCGCCAGCAGCTCTCATCCCACAGGGGCCCGCTCGTACAATGAGCAGTTCTTC
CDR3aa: CASSSHPTGARSYNEQFF

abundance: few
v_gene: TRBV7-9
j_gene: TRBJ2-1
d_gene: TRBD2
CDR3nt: TGTGCCAGCAGCACCATGGGGACTAGCGGGAGAATTGAGCAGTTCTTC
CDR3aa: CASSTMGTSGRIEQFF

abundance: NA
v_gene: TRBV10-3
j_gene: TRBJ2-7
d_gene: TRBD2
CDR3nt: TGTGCCTCCTCACCCTCGGGGACTAGCGGGAGTTACGAGCAGTACTTC
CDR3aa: CASSPSGTSGSYEQYF

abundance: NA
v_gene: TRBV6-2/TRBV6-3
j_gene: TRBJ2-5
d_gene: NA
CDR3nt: TGTGCCAGCAGTTACCTACAGACCCAAGAGACCCAGTACTTC
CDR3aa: CASSYLQTQETQYF

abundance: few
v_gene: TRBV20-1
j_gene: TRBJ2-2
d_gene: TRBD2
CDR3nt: TGCAGTGCTAGAGTAGCGGGAGGAAACACCGGGGAGCTGTTTTTT
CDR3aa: CSARVAGGNTGELFF

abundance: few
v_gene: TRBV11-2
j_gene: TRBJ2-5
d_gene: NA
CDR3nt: TGTGCCAGCAGCCAAGGATGGACTGTCTTACTGGGGCAAGAGACCCAGTACTTC
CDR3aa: CASSQGWTVLLGQETQYF

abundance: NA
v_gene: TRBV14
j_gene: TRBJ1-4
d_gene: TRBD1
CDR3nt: TGTGCCAGCAGCCTCATCGACAGGGGAGGTGAAAAACTGTTTTTT
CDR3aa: CASSLIDRGGEKLFF

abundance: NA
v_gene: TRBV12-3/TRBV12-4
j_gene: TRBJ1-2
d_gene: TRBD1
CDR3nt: TGTGCCAGCAGTGTTACGCCGGGACAGGGGCCGAAGGATGGCTACACCTTC
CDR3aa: CASSVTPGQGPKDGYTF

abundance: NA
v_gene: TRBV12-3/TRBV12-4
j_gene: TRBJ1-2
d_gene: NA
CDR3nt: TGTGCCAGCTACATCGGGCCAAGCTATGGCTACACCTTC
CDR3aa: CASYIGPSYGYTF

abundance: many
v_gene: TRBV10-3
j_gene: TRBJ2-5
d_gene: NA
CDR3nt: TGTGCCATCAGTGAGTCTATTCAGGGTCGAGAGACCCAGTACTTC
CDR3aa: CAISESIQGRETQYF

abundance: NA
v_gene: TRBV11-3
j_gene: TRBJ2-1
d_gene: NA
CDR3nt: TGTGCCAGCAGCCCCGGACACCTCATATACAATGAGCAGTTCTTC
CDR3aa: CASSPGHLIYNEQFF

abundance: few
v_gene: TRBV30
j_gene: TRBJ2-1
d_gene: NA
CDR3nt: TGTGCCTGGAGTCAGGACCCCCAGGGGAATGAGCAGTTCTTC
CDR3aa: CAWSQDPQGNEQFF

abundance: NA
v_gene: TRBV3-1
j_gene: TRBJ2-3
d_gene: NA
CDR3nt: TGTGCCAGCAGCCAAGCCGGTAAAAACGGTATTTTT
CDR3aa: CASSQAGKNGIF

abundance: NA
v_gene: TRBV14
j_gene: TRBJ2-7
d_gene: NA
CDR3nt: TGTGCCAGCAGCCAAGAACCTCGGGCTACACAGTACTTC
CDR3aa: CASSQEPRATQYF

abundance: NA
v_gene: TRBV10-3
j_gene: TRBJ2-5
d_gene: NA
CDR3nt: TGTGCCATCAGGTCCCCCTGTTGCGGGTATCGGAGCCGCCCCCAAGAGACCCAGTACTTC
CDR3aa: CAIRSPCCGYRSRPQETQYF

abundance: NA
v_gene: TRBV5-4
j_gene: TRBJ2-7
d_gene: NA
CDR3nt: TGTGCCAGCAGCCCCTCCGGGACAAGCTACGAGCAGTACTTC
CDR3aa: CASSPSGTSYEQYF